The rows below give T cell receptor beta chains drawn from one sample of a study of OX40 agonist ivuxolimab in advanced cancers. Sequencing was performed with immunoSEQ multiplex PCR; in TCRdb, only in-frame clones are kept and a portion is missing. Of more than 65,000 clones in the sample, around 89% were seen once. This material consisted of CD4+ or CD8+ T cells sorted from blood, taken in a trial of the OX40 agonist ivuxolimab. All receptors derive from an adult with an advanced solid tumor such as melanoma, head and neck, liver or kidney cancer. Each CDR3 is given with its conserved first and last residue. The order of the fields is D gene, J gene, V gene, clone size, CDR3 protein, CDR3 DNA. D genes are given only for firm matches. The size field is filled for only some rows; it gives once, few, many or a size class.

d_gene: NA
j_gene: TRBJ2-5
v_gene: TRBV10-3
abundance: NA
CDR3aa: CAISGPGQETQYF
CDR3nt: TGTGCCATCAGCGGACCCGGCCAAGAGACCCAGTACTTC

d_gene: TRBD1
j_gene: TRBJ1-2
v_gene: TRBV9
abundance: NA
CDR3aa: CASSVALDRAYGYTF
CDR3nt: TGTGCCAGCAGCGTAGCCCTTGACAGGGCCTATGGCTACACCTTC

d_gene: TRBD2
j_gene: TRBJ2-7
v_gene: TRBV7-2
abundance: NA
CDR3aa: CASSPRTGGDYEQYF
CDR3nt: TGTGCCAGCAGCCCAAGGACGGGAGGGGACTACGAGCAGTACTTC

d_gene: NA
j_gene: TRBJ2-1
v_gene: TRBV9
abundance: NA
CDR3aa: CASSGVAYNEQFF
CDR3nt: TGTGCCAGCAGCGGGGTAGCGTACAATGAGCAGTTCTTC

d_gene: NA
j_gene: TRBJ1-1
v_gene: TRBV15
abundance: NA
CDR3aa: CATRTFGGRAEAFF
CDR3nt: TGTGCCACCAGGACCTTCGGGGGGCGGGCTGAAGCTTTCTTT

d_gene: NA
j_gene: TRBJ2-5
v_gene: TRBV21-1
abundance: NA
CDR3aa: CASSKVWCQGVDETQYF
CDR3nt: TGTGCCAGCAGCAAAGTTTGGTGTCAGGGTGTCGATGAGACCCAGTACTTC

d_gene: NA
j_gene: TRBJ1-5
v_gene: TRBV18
abundance: NA
CDR3aa: CASSPGGARQPQHF
CDR3nt: TGTGCCAGCTCACCCGGGGGGGCGCGTCAGCCCCAGCATTTT

d_gene: NA
j_gene: TRBJ1-4
v_gene: TRBV27
abundance: NA
CDR3aa: CASSLSFQGSEKLFF
CDR3nt: TGTGCCAGCAGTTTATCGTTCCAGGGTAGTGAAAAACTGTTTTTT

d_gene: NA
j_gene: TRBJ2-2
v_gene: TRBV15
abundance: NA
CDR3aa: CATSRDLMAGELFF
CDR3nt: TGTGCCACCAGCAGAGATCTTATGGCCGGGGAGCTGTTTTTT

d_gene: NA
j_gene: TRBJ1-2
v_gene: TRBV29-1
abundance: NA
CDR3aa: CSVEDIYIPYGYTF
CDR3nt: TGCAGCGTTGAAGATATTTACATCCCCTATGGCTACACCTTC

d_gene: NA
j_gene: TRBJ1-1
v_gene: TRBV18
abundance: once
CDR3aa: CASSPGRLEAFF
CDR3nt: TGTGCCAGCTCACCCGGACGGTTAGAAGCTTTCTTT

d_gene: NA
j_gene: TRBJ2-1
v_gene: TRBV7-2
abundance: NA
CDR3aa: CASSLGRHNEQFF
CDR3nt: TGTGCCAGCAGCTTAGGGCGACACAATGAGCAGTTCTTC

d_gene: TRBD1
j_gene: TRBJ1-1
v_gene: TRBV28
abundance: NA
CDR3aa: CASSLRQGGREAFF
CDR3nt: TGTGCCAGCAGTCTCCGACAGGGTGGGCGCGAAGCTTTCTTT

d_gene: NA
j_gene: TRBJ2-1
v_gene: TRBV11-2
abundance: NA
CDR3aa: CASSLGKAGWVNEQFF
CDR3nt: TGTGCCAGCAGCTTAGGGAAGGCAGGGTGGGTCAATGAGCAGTTCTTC

d_gene: NA
j_gene: TRBJ2-1
v_gene: TRBV7-9
abundance: NA
CDR3aa: CASSLFQYNEQFF
CDR3nt: TGTGCCAGCAGCTTATTTCAGTACAATGAGCAGTTCTTC

d_gene: TRBD2
j_gene: TRBJ2-1
v_gene: TRBV10-3
abundance: NA
CDR3aa: CAISEGLAEINEQFF
CDR3nt: TGTGCCATCAGTGAAGGTCTAGCGGAGATCAATGAGCAGTTCTTC

d_gene: NA
j_gene: TRBJ2-7
v_gene: TRBV10-3
abundance: NA
CDR3aa: CAISESGALREQYF
CDR3nt: TGTGCCATCAGTGAGTCCGGGGCCCTTAGGGAGCAGTACTTC

d_gene: TRBD2
j_gene: TRBJ2-7
v_gene: TRBV18
abundance: NA
CDR3aa: CASSPQRPAGAGEQYF
CDR3nt: TGTGCCAGCTCACCTCAGAGACCAGCGGGAGCCGGCGAGCAGTACTTC

d_gene: NA
j_gene: TRBJ2-7
v_gene: TRBV15
abundance: NA
CDR3aa: CATSREGTEAYEQYF
CDR3nt: TGTGCCACCAGCAGAGAGGGGACTGAAGCCTACGAGCAGTACTTC

d_gene: NA
j_gene: TRBJ1-6
v_gene: TRBV11-2
abundance: NA
CDR3aa: CASSSGHYNSPLHF
CDR3nt: TGTGCCAGCAGCTCAGGGCACTATAATTCACCCCTCCACTTT

d_gene: NA
j_gene: TRBJ2-7
v_gene: TRBV27
abundance: NA
CDR3aa: CASSFLPPGHEQYF
CDR3nt: TGTGCCAGCAGTTTTCTACCCCCTGGGCATGAGCAGTACTTC

d_gene: NA
j_gene: TRBJ1-3
v_gene: TRBV9
abundance: NA
CDR3aa: CASSAKEWTAGNTIYF
CDR3nt: TGTGCCAGCAGCGCCAAGGAGTGGACGGCTGGAAACACCATATATTTT

d_gene: NA
j_gene: TRBJ2-3
v_gene: TRBV6-6
abundance: NA
CDR3aa: CASRLGGSTDTQYF
CDR3nt: TGTGCCAGCCGTCTAGGGGGAAGCACAGATACGCAGTATTTT

d_gene: NA
j_gene: TRBJ2-3
v_gene: TRBV2
abundance: NA
CDR3aa: CASSLTRSTDTQYF
CDR3nt: TGTGCCAGCAGTCTAACTAGGAGCACAGATACGCAGTATTTT

d_gene: NA
j_gene: TRBJ2-1
v_gene: TRBV9
abundance: NA
CDR3aa: CASSVGAGNSYNEQFF
CDR3nt: TGTGCCAGCAGCGTAGGTGCAGGCAACTCCTACAATGAGCAGTTCTTC

d_gene: NA
j_gene: TRBJ2-3
v_gene: TRBV11-2
abundance: NA
CDR3aa: CASSLNGQSTDTQYF
CDR3nt: TGTGCCAGCAGCTTGAATGGACAGTCCACAGATACGCAGTATTTT

d_gene: TRBD1
j_gene: TRBJ1-2
v_gene: TRBV6-6
abundance: NA
CDR3aa: CASSWDRGQGGGYTF
CDR3nt: TGTGCCAGCAGCTGGGACCGGGGACAGGGAGGCGGCTACACCTTC

d_gene: NA
j_gene: TRBJ1-1
v_gene: TRBV9
abundance: NA
CDR3aa: CASSPGEVPNTEAFF
CDR3nt: TGTGCCAGCAGCCCAGGGGAAGTCCCCAACACTGAAGCTTTCTTT

d_gene: NA
j_gene: TRBJ2-5
v_gene: TRBV27
abundance: NA
CDR3aa: CASSGQETQYF
CDR3nt: TGTGCCAGCAGTGGCCAAGAGACCCAGTACTTC

d_gene: TRBD2
j_gene: TRBJ2-7
v_gene: TRBV6-1
abundance: NA
CDR3aa: CASSELASGRLVQYF
CDR3nt: TGTGCCAGCAGTGAATTAGCTAGCGGGAGGTTGGTGCAGTACTTC

d_gene: NA
j_gene: TRBJ1-2
v_gene: TRBV4-3
abundance: NA
CDR3aa: CASSQVWQGAYGYTF
CDR3nt: TGCGCCAGCAGCCAAGTTTGGCAGGGAGCCTATGGCTACACCTTC

d_gene: NA
j_gene: TRBJ1-3
v_gene: TRBV7-2
abundance: NA
CDR3aa: CASSPGPGNTIYF
CDR3nt: TGTGCCAGCAGCCCCGGACCGGGAAACACCATATATTTT

d_gene: TRBD1
j_gene: TRBJ2-7
v_gene: TRBV28
abundance: NA
CDR3aa: CASSLRDRGRGEQYF
CDR3nt: TGTGCCAGCAGTCTTCGGGACAGGGGTCGTGGCGAGCAGTACTTC

d_gene: NA
j_gene: TRBJ1-1
v_gene: TRBV28
abundance: NA
CDR3aa: CASSLLNTEAFF
CDR3nt: TGTGCCAGCAGTTTGTTGAACACTGAAGCTTTCTTT

d_gene: NA
j_gene: TRBJ2-1
v_gene: TRBV29-1
abundance: NA
CDR3aa: CSVARTTSPHNEQFF
CDR3nt: TGCAGCGTTGCGCGGACTACCTCCCCCCACAATGAGCAGTTCTTC

d_gene: NA
j_gene: TRBJ2-1
v_gene: TRBV10-2
abundance: once
CDR3aa: CASSEALILEQFF
CDR3nt: TGCGCCAGCAGTGAAGCACTAATACTTGAGCAGTTCTTC

d_gene: NA
j_gene: TRBJ2-2
v_gene: TRBV5-8
abundance: NA
CDR3aa: CASSLAHGVTGELFF
CDR3nt: TGTGCCAGCAGCTTGGCCCACGGAGTCACCGGGGAGCTGTTTTTT

d_gene: NA
j_gene: TRBJ2-1
v_gene: TRBV28
abundance: NA
CDR3aa: CASSRGTYSYNEQFF
CDR3nt: TGTGCCAGCAGCCGGGGGACATATTCCTACAATGAGCAGTTCTTC

d_gene: NA
j_gene: TRBJ2-7
v_gene: TRBV18
abundance: NA
CDR3aa: CASSPKIQGSYEQYF
CDR3nt: TGTGCCAGCTCACCAAAGATACAAGGCTCCTACGAGCAGTACTTC

d_gene: NA
j_gene: TRBJ1-2
v_gene: TRBV29-1
abundance: NA
CDR3aa: CSVEDPDSGNGYTF
CDR3nt: TGCAGCGTTGAAGATCCCGATTCCGGAAATGGCTACACCTTC

d_gene: TRBD1
j_gene: TRBJ1-1
v_gene: TRBV7-6
abundance: many
CDR3aa: CASSLDREAEAFF
CDR3nt: TGTGCTAGCAGTTTGGACAGGGAGGCTGAAGCTTTCTTT

d_gene: NA
j_gene: TRBJ1-4
v_gene: TRBV7-9
abundance: NA
CDR3aa: CASSLAAGTNEKLFF
CDR3nt: TGTGCCAGCAGCTTAGCGGCAGGGACTAATGAAAAACTGTTTTTT

d_gene: NA
j_gene: TRBJ2-7
v_gene: TRBV28
abundance: NA
CDR3aa: CASSLGGTGYEQYF
CDR3nt: TGTGCCAGCAGTTTAGGGGGGACGGGCTACGAGCAGTACTTC

d_gene: NA
j_gene: TRBJ2-7
v_gene: TRBV5-1
abundance: NA
CDR3aa: CASSLSGYEQYF
CDR3nt: TGCGCCAGCAGCTTGTCAGGCTACGAGCAGTACTTC

d_gene: TRBD1
j_gene: TRBJ1-2
v_gene: TRBV5-1
abundance: NA
CDR3aa: CASSLTGGASNYGYTF
CDR3nt: TGCGCCAGCAGCTTGACAGGGGGAGCTTCTAACTATGGCTACACCTTC

d_gene: TRBD2
j_gene: TRBJ2-5
v_gene: TRBV2
abundance: NA
CDR3aa: CAGSPGLTQETQYF
CDR3nt: TGTGCCGGGTCCCCGGGACTAACCCAAGAGACCCAGTACTTC

d_gene: NA
j_gene: TRBJ2-7
v_gene: TRBV18
abundance: NA
CDR3aa: CASSPRQAGLKSYEQYF
CDR3nt: TGTGCCAGCTCACCCCGACAGGCCGGCCTTAAAAGCTACGAGCAGTACTTC

d_gene: NA
j_gene: TRBJ2-7
v_gene: TRBV5-6
abundance: NA
CDR3aa: CASSPTPSYEQYF
CDR3nt: TGTGCCAGCAGCCCTACACCCTCCTACGAGCAGTACTTC

d_gene: TRBD1
j_gene: TRBJ2-3
v_gene: TRBV10-3
abundance: NA
CDR3aa: CAISEKGTGVTDTQYF
CDR3nt: TGTGCCATCAGTGAGAAGGGGACAGGGGTCACAGATACGCAGTATTTT

d_gene: NA
j_gene: TRBJ2-2
v_gene: TRBV28
abundance: NA
CDR3aa: CASSLSFGELFF
CDR3nt: TGTGCCAGCAGTTTGAGCTTCGGGGAGCTGTTTTTT

d_gene: TRBD2
j_gene: TRBJ2-2
v_gene: TRBV25-1
abundance: NA
CDR3aa: CASSASTSVRELFF
CDR3nt: TGTGCCAGCAGTGCCTCCACTAGCGTTCGGGAGCTGTTTTTT

d_gene: NA
j_gene: TRBJ1-2
v_gene: TRBV6-5
abundance: once
CDR3aa: CASRRQNANYGYTF
CDR3nt: TGTGCCAGCAGACGACAGAACGCTAACTATGGCTACACCTTC

d_gene: NA
j_gene: TRBJ2-5
v_gene: TRBV20-1
abundance: NA
CDR3aa: CSASDQETQYF
CDR3nt: TGCAGTGCTAGTGACCAAGAGACCCAGTACTTC

d_gene: NA
j_gene: TRBJ2-7
v_gene: TRBV5-4
abundance: once
CDR3aa: CASSLLGPPGREQYF
CDR3nt: TGTGCCAGCAGCTTGTTAGGGCCCCCCGGGCGGGAGCAGTACTTC